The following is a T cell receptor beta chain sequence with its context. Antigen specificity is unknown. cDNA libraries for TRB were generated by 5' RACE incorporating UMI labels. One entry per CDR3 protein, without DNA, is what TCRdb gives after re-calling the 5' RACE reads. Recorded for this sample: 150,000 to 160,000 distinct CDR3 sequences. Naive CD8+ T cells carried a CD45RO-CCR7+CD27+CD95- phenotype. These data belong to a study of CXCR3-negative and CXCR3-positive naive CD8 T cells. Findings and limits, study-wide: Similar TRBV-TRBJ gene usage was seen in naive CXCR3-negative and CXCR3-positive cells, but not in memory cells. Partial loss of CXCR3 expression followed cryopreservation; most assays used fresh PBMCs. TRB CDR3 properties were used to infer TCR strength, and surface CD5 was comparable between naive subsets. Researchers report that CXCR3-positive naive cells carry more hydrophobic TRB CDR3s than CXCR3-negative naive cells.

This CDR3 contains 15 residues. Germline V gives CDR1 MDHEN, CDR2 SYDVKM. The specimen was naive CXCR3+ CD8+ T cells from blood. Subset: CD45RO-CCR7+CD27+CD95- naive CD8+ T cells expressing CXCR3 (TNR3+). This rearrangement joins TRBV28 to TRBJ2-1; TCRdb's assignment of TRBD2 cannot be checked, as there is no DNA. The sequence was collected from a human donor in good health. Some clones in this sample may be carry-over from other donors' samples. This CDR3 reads CASSPLAVSYNEQFF. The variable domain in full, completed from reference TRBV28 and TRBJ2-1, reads DVKVTQSSRYLVKRTGEKVFLECVQDMDHENMFWYRQDPGLGLRLIYFSYDVKMKEKGDIPEGYSVSREKKERFSLILESASTNQTSMYLCASSPLAVSYNEQFFGPGTRLTVL.